Each of the 14 T cell receptor beta chains below was sequenced from the same sample in a study of blood T cell repertoires in COVID-19. Assay: immunoSEQ multiplex PCR; the TCRdb copy retains only in-frame clones and omits some. The repertoire holds some 130,000 clones, with about 86% as singletons. Sequencing was carried out using peripheral blood. Receptors were obtained from a woman aged 45-65 years who had recovered from COVID-19.

The J gene is TRBJ1-1, the V gene TRBV5-1, with D tentatively TRBD1 (5 bases). The CDR3 sequence is 15 residues long. Germline V lookup: CDR1 SGHRS, CDR2 YFSETQ. V was trimmed by 0 bases and J by 4 bases, leaving 13 bases between them. The CDR3 region has the DNA TGCGCCAGCAGCTTGGTAGGGGCTAAGGTCACTGAAGCTTTCTTT. This encodes CASSLVGAKVTEAFF. Full variable domain (missing parts from reference TRBV5-1 and TRBJ1-1): KAGVTQTPRYLIKTRGQQVTLSCSPISGHRSVSWYQQTPGQGLQFLFEYFSETQRNKGNFPGRFSGRQFSNSRSEMNVSTLELGDSALYLCASSLVGAKVTEAFFGQGTRLTVV.

The CDR3 here is CTSSQKREYNEQFF. CDR3 DNA sequence: TGCACCAGCAGCCAAAAAAGGGAGTACAATGAGCAGTTCTTC. The chain employs TRBV1 and TRBJ2-1; the table's D call of TRBD2 was not tested on the DNA. TRBV1 is an annotated pseudogene. CDR3 length equals 14 residues.

This clone was detected once. The chain employs TRBV4-2 and TRBJ2-1; 12 bases map to TRBD2. This CDR3 spans 18 amino acids. Germline CDR1 LGHNA, CDR2 YNFKEQ. Germline trimming cut 2 bases from V and 5 bases from J; bases unmatched to any gene: 10. CDR3 DNA sequence: TGTGCCAGCAGCCAACCATACCTGACTAGCGGGAGTCACAATGAGCAGTTCTTC. The encoded protein is CASSQPYLTSGSHNEQFF.

The chain links TRBV7-7 to TRBJ2-2; 10 bases align to TRBD1. V dropped 6 bases and J dropped 7; count of bases not matched to a gene: 5. Germline V gene data show CDR1 as SSHAT and CDR2 as FNYEAQ (reference sequence). This CDR3 has 14 amino acids. The CDR3 nucleotides are TGTGCCAGCAGTAGGGGACAGGGGAACGGGGAGCTGTTTTTT. Amino acids: CASSRGQGNGELFF.

The chain carries TRBV18 and TRBJ2-2; 7 bases are a match to TRBD1. The CDR3 is 22 amino acids. The V segment lost 2 bases and the J segment 1 base; nucleotides outside the gene matches: 22. CDR1 and CDR2 (germline): KGHSH, LQKENI. The DNA for the CDR3 is TGTGCCAGCTCACCAGGGCGAGGACAATCCGGGACAGAAAACCTGAACACCGGGGAGCTGTTTTTT. Amino acids: CASSPGRGQSGTENLNTGELFF. Full variable domain (remainder filled in from reference TRBV18 and TRBJ2-2): NAGVMQNPRHLVRRRGQEARLRCSPMKGHSHVYWYRQLPEEGLKFMVYLQKENIIDESGMPKERFSAEFPKEGPSILRIQQVVRGDSAAYFCASSPGRGQSGTENLNTGELFFGEGSRLTVL.

The chain recombines TRBV5-1 with TRBJ2-5; 14 nucleotides match TRBD2. From germline, CDR1 is SGHRS and CDR2 YFSETQ. The CDR3 loop spans 20 amino acids. The V gene end was trimmed by 2 bases and the J gene end by 4 bases; junction bases not matched to a gene: 16. CDR3 sequence (DNA): TGCGCCAGCAGCTTAACCGGGACTAGCGGGAGCACCCACAAATTAGAGACCCAGTACTTC. This translates into CASSLTGTSGSTHKLETQYF. The variable domain in full, with the rest retrieved from reference TRBV5-1 and TRBJ2-5, is KAGVTQTPRYLIKTRGQQVTLSCSPISGHRSVSWYQQTPGQGLQFLFEYFSETQRNKGNFPGRFSGRQFSNSRSEMNVSTLELGDSALYLCASSLTGTSGSTHKLETQYFGPGTRLLVL.

V is TRBV11-2 and J is TRBJ2-5; TRBD2 matches 9 bases. CDR1 SGHAT and CDR2 FQNNGV come from the germline V gene. With 5 bases clipped from V and 5 bases from J, the junction kept 9 bases outside the gene matches. The CDR3 contains 15 residues. The CDR3: CASSTLAGVGETQYF. Here the CDR3 DNA reads TGTGCCAGCAGCACCTTAGCGGGAGTAGGGGAGACCCAGTACTTC.

The chain joins TRBV14 to TRBJ2-5; TRBD1 is a possible D gene (6 bases). This CDR3 region has 14 residues. The germline V gene has CDR1 SGHDN and CDR2 FVKESK. V gave up 4 bases and J gave up 5 bases, with 14 bases separating them. In DNA form, the CDR3 reads TGTGCCAGCAGCCCCCTAGGGGGTTGGGAGACCCAGTACTTC. It specifies CASSPLGGWETQYF.

V and J are TRBV5-1 and TRBJ2-1; 9 bases are shared with TRBD2. CDR3 length: 15 amino acids. CDR1 SGHRS and CDR2 YFSETQ come from the germline V gene. Trimming at V came to 0 bases and at J to 8 bases, leaving 6 bases not matched to a gene. The CDR3 DNA reads as TGCGCCAGCAGCTTGGCGGTGCGGGAGGGCGATGAGCAGTTCTTC. Residues: CASSLAVREGDEQFF.

The V gene is TRBV5-1, the J gene TRBJ2-7, with 9 nucleotides matching TRBD1. With 4 bases clipped from V and 4 bases from J, the junction kept 9 bases outside the gene matches. Looked up from germline, CDR1 is SGHRS and CDR2 is YFSETQ. There are 15 residues in the CDR3. The CDR3 DNA sequence: TGCGCCAGCAGCCTATGGACAGGGGTGGGTTACGAGCAGTACTTC. This encodes CASSLWTGVGYEQYF.

The chain has TRBV29-1 and TRBJ2-5; no reliable D call. Germline loops: CDR1 SQVTM, CDR2 ANQGSEA. This CDR3 has 12 residues. V was pared by 4 bases and J by 3 bases, with 9 bases between. As DNA, the CDR3 is TGCAGCGTTGTAAACAGAGAAGAGACCCAGTACTTC. It codes for CSVVNREETQYF.

The V call is TRBV19, the J call TRBJ2-7; D remains unclear. Germline values: CDR1 LNHDA, CDR2 SQIVND (reference sequence). The V end lost 9 bases, the J end lost 4 bases, and 16 bases lay between the germline ends. The CDR3 extends over 13 amino acids. CDR3 nucleotide sequence: TGTGCCAGCGCACGCAATAAGCTTTACGAGCAGTACTTC. As protein: CASARNKLYEQYF.

The chain recombines TRBV3-1 (or the pseudogene TRBV3-2) with TRBJ2-1; D possibly corresponds to TRBD1 (5 bases). V was clipped by 1 base and J by 7 bases, with 8 bases between them. The germline CDR1 and CDR2 sequences are LGHDT and YNNKEL (reference sequence). This CDR3 has 13 amino acids. DNA for the CDR3: TGTGCCAGCAGCCAAGTGCAGGGTAATGAGCAGTTCTTC. It codes for CASSQVQGNEQFF.

The V and J genes are TRBV3-1 (or the pseudogene TRBV3-2) and TRBJ1-1; 7 bases align to TRBD1. Trimming cost V 3 bases and J 5 bases; bases outside gene matches: 6. From germline, CDR1 is LGHDT and CDR2 YNNKEL (reference sequence). This CDR3 has 14 amino acids. The CDR3 sequence is CASSHYDRATEAFF. The CDR3 nucleotides are TGTGCCAGCAGCCATTATGACAGGGCGACTGAAGCTTTCTTT.